The clone carrying this TCR beta chain was picked up a small number of times. What it binds is not known. The source of the sample is a study of cytotoxic CD8 clonotypes in ibrutinib-treated CLL. Study background: The samples contained 255,043 productive templates on average. They also contained an average of approximately 100,000 productive rearrangements.

Germline V gives CDR1 MNHEY, CDR2 SMNVEV (reference sequence). This CDR3 comprises 13 residues. J gave up 6 bases and V 6 bases, and 6 bases lay outside the gene matches. The assay was immunoSEQ multiplex PCR, and TCRdb's table has in-frame clones only and misses some. The profile shows approximately 340,000 clones, 60% to 80% of them singletons. Study results and caveats: At progression, clonality fell back toward baseline after rising at ibrutinib response.

This receptor was obtained from a human donor with chronic lymphocytic leukemia. Here the sequenced sample was PBMCs, taken after 36 months of ibrutinib treatment. V and J are TRBV27 and TRBJ2-3; 7 positions agree with TRBD2. CDR3 sequence (DNA): TGTGCCAGCAGCTCCTGGGACTACGATACGCAGTATTTT. Protein sequence: CASSSWDYDTQYF.